This T cell receptor beta chain is drawn from a study of blood T cell repertoires in COVID-19 (dated by TCRdb to 2018 to 2021). For context, the study as a whole: The collaborator samples originated in the United States, Italy and Spain and spanned the acute and convalescent phases of COVID-19. The prospective study material was composed of cDNA or gDNA derived from T cells, B-cell-depleted T cells, or PBMCs. The dataset comprised deeply sampled blood TCRbeta repertoires from subjects exposed to, actively infected with, or recovered from COVID-19. The repertoires were made available in a free public database intended to serve as a resource for research on the immune response to SARS-CoV-2. Samples came from the ongoing ImmuneRACE study (first 160 participants) plus 1,254 subjects from 6 global collaborators. Nearly every sample came with metadata listing a de-identified subject ID, COVID-19 status, age in years and sex. Where available, HLA class I and class II types were taken from metadata supplied by the sample provider and were not determined by assay-based typing. What the research found in general, with its limitations: How much clinical and demographic metadata was included differed by source and by participant, and the metadata was provided uncurated.

TCRbeta CDR3 regions were amplified from genomic DNA using the immunoSEQ Assay, a bias-controlled multiplex PCR. On the study's bioinformatics: The number of nucleated cells in each sample was estimated from the amplification of reference gene primers within the assay. To quantify the absolute abundance of each unique TCRbeta CDR3 rearrangement, sequence reads were collapsed and filtered. Productive Simpson clonality was computed per sample as the square root of Simpson's diversity index over productive rearrangements. Sourced from immuneACCESS, this table was stored by TCRdb with only in-frame sequences that have V and J called. A share of the clones is absent; for the studies checked, an unresolved V gene accounts for under half, and the remainder has no known explanation. The D gene and trimming were derived from the DNA, and the V and J assignments and clone size from that table. The sample records 80,000 to 95,000 clones, over 70% of which are singletons. About 23% of the sample belongs to the ten largest clones.

The collaborating institutions used their own protocols to collect whole blood in K2EDTA tubes. Collaborator samples were shipped for TCRbeta analysis as frozen whole blood, isolated PBMCs, or DNA extracted from either sample type. Reading from cysteine to phenylalanine, the CDR3 counts 14 amino acids. Solely the CDR3 DNA is kept, with 42 bases framed from the first base. From V the trimming removes 6 bases and from J it removes 6 bases, while the gene matches leave 6 bases of the junction unaccounted for. From a lookup of the germline V gene (reference sequence), CDR1 and CDR2 are LNHDA and SQIVND. Only a few counts were recorded for this clone. This receptor's antigen is unknown. Base qualities are not provided; no much larger clone lies one nucleotide away.

The chain joins TRBV19 to TRBJ2-1, and TRBD1 aligns with 9 junction nucleotides. Sequences were obtained from peripheral blood. This receptor was obtained from a man older than 75 with active or convalescent COVID-19. CDR3 region: CASRPTGGPNEQFF. DNA sequence: TGTGCCAGTAGACCGACAGGGGGGCCCAATGAGCAGTTCTTC.